This paragraph covers one T cell receptor beta chain sequence. Its matching antigen is unknown. Libraries were prepared by immunoSEQ multiplex PCR; TCRdb keeps only in-frame clonotypes and omits some of them. Of under 170,000 clones listed, around 90% are singletons. The data derive from a study of T cell responses to AZD1222 COVID-19 vaccine. Study outcomes and limitations: Spike-wide coverage was observed for vaccine-associated CD4 TCRs, with dominant responses at 160-218 and 743-854.

Per the germline V gene, CDR1 is MGHRA and CDR2 is YSYEKL. V was pared by 4 bases and J by 7 bases, with 9 bases of the junction left unmatched. The CDR3 length is 15 residues. The source was peripheral blood, collected 28 days after the second AZD1222 dose. This TCR derives from an adult who received the AZD1222 COVID-19 vaccine. The chain employs TRBV4-1 and TRBJ2-7, with 11 bases that match TRBD1. CDR3 bases: TGCGCCAGCAGCCCCCGGGACAGGGGGGTAGGGGAGCAGTACTTC. Residues: CASSPRDRGVGEQYF.